This T cell receptor beta chain was sequenced in a study of shared clonotypes between healthy human individuals. The study's findings and limits: Memory subsets generally showed lower estimated richness than naive subsets.

This clone was counted only a few times. Its specificity is unknown. None of the donors, who were healthy HIV-negative adults, had recently had acute infections or vaccinations. The CDR3 covers 15 residues. The trim removed 3 bases at V and 8 bases at J, leaving 6 bases unmatched. CDR1 is SGHRS and CDR2 is YFSETQ in the germline V gene. It was across several immunoSEQ plates that each subset's genomic DNA was evenly split. In the authors' methods: ImmunoSEQ yielded junction-only sequences lacking quality scores, so filtering differed. Sequencing used immunoSEQ multiplex PCR; TCRdb keeps in-frame clones, though not all of them. From that table come the V and J calls and clone size; the DNA was used to work out D and trimming. The sample yields about 1 million clones, about 77% seen once.

This clonotype was obtained from a man aged 18 to 30 in good health. Sequencing was done on a sample of memory CD4+ T cells sorted from blood. As to subset: CD45RA-negative fraction. The V gene is TRBV5-1, the J gene TRBJ1-6; 9 positions agree with TRBD1. The CDR3 sequence: CASSSTGGDHSPLHF. CDR3 DNA sequence: TGCGCCAGCAGCTCGACAGGGGGGGACCATTCACCCCTCCACTTT.